This entry lists 8 T cell receptor beta chains sequenced from one sample in a study of regulatory T cells in long-lasting Graves disease. CDR3-region Arm-PCR and iRepertoire HTBI primers produced the TCR beta libraries. TCRdb re-called the multiplex PCR reads with MiXCR, one entry per CDR3 protein. The sample has 400,000 to 500,000 distinct CDR3 sequences, 21% seen once. Sample time point: persistent/refractory GD, antithyroid drugs over 5 years with positive TRAb. PBMCs were the source of the RNA used for TCR sequencing. Sample: peripheral blood mononuclear cells (PBMCs), taken when the disease was refractory, from a patient treated with antithyroid drugs. Receptors were obtained from a female donor with Graves disease.

In its sample, this clonotype was seen many times. The J gene is TRBJ2-7, the V gene TRBV3-1; TRBD1 agrees at 8 bases. Germline lookup yields CDR1 LGHDT and CDR2 YNNKEL (reference sequence). This CDR3 has 15 amino acids. Trimming at V came to 6 bases and at J to 2 bases, leaving 9 bases not matched to a gene. The CDR3 is CASRRGGTGAYEQYF. The CDR3 bases are TGTGCCAGCAGACGAGGAGGGACAGGTGCCTACGAGCAGTACTTC.

This clonotype showed up many times. This chain connects TRBV10-3 to TRBJ2-1; TRBD2 matches at 9 bases. Trimming removed 9 bases from V and 8 bases from J; junction bases left unmatched: 11. The CDR3 length is 14 residues. Germline-derived CDR1 and CDR2 are ENHRY and SYGVKD. The CDR3 bases are TGTGCCATAAAAACTAGCGGGCAGAACCATGAGCAGTTCTTC. It specifies CAIKTSGQNHEQFF.

Concerning this clonotype itself: A much larger clone differs by one base, so this may be a read error. The chain has TRBV29-1 and TRBJ1-1, with D unresolved. CDR1 and CDR2 (germline): SQVTM, ANQGSEA. V lost 5 bases and J 4 bases, leaving 11 bases between the germline ends. The CDR3 loop spans 12 amino acids. CDR3 sequence reads: CSVNGMSTEAFF. In DNA, the CDR3 is TGCAGCGTTAACGGGATGAGCACTGAAGCTTTCTTT.

Of note for this clonotype: A much larger clone differs by one base, so this may be a read error. The CDR3 nucleotides are TGTGCCAGCGGGTCGTGGGGACAGTACAATGAGCAGTTCTTC. It encodes CASGSWGQYNEQFF. The chain links TRBV6-4 to TRBJ2-5; TRBD1 matches 7 bases. The closer fit of TRBJ2-1 to the DNA end suggests the J call may be wrong. Germline V gene lookup returns CDR1 MRHNA and CDR2 SNTAGT. The CDR3 totals 14 residues.

Ten or more counts support this clonotype. The V call is TRBV12-3 or TRBV12-4, the J call TRBJ2-4, with D perhaps being TRBD1 or TRBD2 (5 bases each). The ends were cut back, 7 bases at V and 2 bases at J, with 33 bases in the middle. The CDR3 length is 21 residues. DNA of the CDR3: TGTGCCAGCAACCCTCCAGAAGACAGAACCTACTGTGCTAGCACCAAAAACATTCAGTACTTC. Encoded protein: CASNPPEDRTYCASTKNIQYF.

V usage is TRBV6-1 and J usage is TRBJ2-4; 7 bases are shared with TRBD2. Trimming took 5 bases from V and 5 from J; bases not matched to a gene: 12. The CDR3 is 16 residues long. Germline V gene data show CDR1 as MNHNS and CDR2 as SASEGT. CDR3 nucleotide sequence: TGTGCCAGCAGTCCTTTTGGGGGAGGGCACCAAAACATTCAGTACTTC. Amino acids: CASSPFGGGHQNIQYF.

The V gene is TRBV20-1, the J gene TRBJ2-3; 12 bases are a match to TRBD2. V shed 0 bases, J shed 3 bases, and the junction held 4 bases outside the gene matches. CDR3 length: 16 residues. In germline, CDR1 is DFQATT, CDR2 SNEGSKA (reference sequence). The CDR3 coding sequence is TGCAGTGCTAGAGACAGACTAGCGGGAGTGACAGATACGCAGTATTTT. Protein: CSARDRLAGVTDTQYF.

This clonotype was picked up many times. This sequence joins TRBV6-2 or TRBV6-3 and TRBJ2-2, with a tentative D call TRBD2 (6 bases). The germline V gene has CDR1 MNHEY and CDR2 SVGEGT. CDR3 size: 16 residues. The V end was cut by 2 bases, the J end by 6 bases, with 16 bases between. The CDR3 loop is CASSYNEPGEAGELFF. The CDR3 coding sequence is TGTGCCAGCAGTTACAACGAACCGGGAGAGGCCGGGGAGCTGTTTTTT.